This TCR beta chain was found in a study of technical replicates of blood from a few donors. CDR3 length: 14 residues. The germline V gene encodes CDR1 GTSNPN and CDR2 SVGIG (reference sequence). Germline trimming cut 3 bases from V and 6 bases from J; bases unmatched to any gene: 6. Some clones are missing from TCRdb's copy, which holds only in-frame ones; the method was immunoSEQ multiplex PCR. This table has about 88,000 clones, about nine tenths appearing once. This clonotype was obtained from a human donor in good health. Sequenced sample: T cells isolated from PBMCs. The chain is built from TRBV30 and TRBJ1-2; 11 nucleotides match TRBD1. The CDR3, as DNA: TGTGCCTGGAGCCGGAGGGACAGGGGGGATGGCTACACCTTC. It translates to CAWSRRDRGDGYTF.